This T cell receptor beta chain was retrieved from a study of metastatic and nonmetastatic thyroid tumors (dated by TCRdb to 2019 to 2021). In the study overall: Repertoires were compared across peripheral blood and tumor or nodule tissue samples from malignant and benign thyroid patients. What the study reported, not specific to this receptor: In both blood and tumor samples, malignant tumors were reported to have significantly higher TCR beta diversity than benign nodules.

The CDR3 goes from the cysteine to the phenylalanine over 18 residues. The retained sequence is limited to the CDR3, 54 bases, with the frame set at the first base. Based on the germline V gene (reference sequence), the CDR1 and CDR2 sequences are MNHEY and SMNVEV. V has 5 bases trimmed and J has 0 bases trimmed; junction bases matching no gene number 13. Library preparation was by PCR. Sequencing used an Illumina HiSeq 4000. High-throughput sequencing was used to profile the TCR beta-chain CDR3 region of every patient. The study's processing was this. CDR3 differences across clinicopathological groups were used to build a classifier for discriminating distant-metastatic papillary thyroid cancer patients. Repertoire diversity was assessed with the Shannon index, and tumor-blood repertoire similarity with the Morisita-Horn index. TCRdb reprocessing: public reads trimmed at Q25 with fastp, clones called with MiXCR, in-frame beta chains kept. The V and J calls were determined by TCRdb, not by the authors. The sample data list around 16,000 clones, and about 15% of these were observed just once. 15% to 20% of the sample goes to the ten largest clones.

None of the patients had been given any treatment before thyroid surgery. Patient clinical samples collected from about 2011 to 2018 were retrospectively analysed using T-cell receptor beta sequencing. This clone was counted ten times or more. Its antigen is not yet known. Base qualities are not at hand, and no much larger clone is one base apart. The specimen sequenced was blood. The V gene is TRBV27 and the J gene is TRBJ1-5, and TRBD1 matches 7 of the central bases. The receptor comes from a female donor with papillary thyroid cancer or a benign thyroid nodule (not recorded which). Some clones in this sample may be carry-over from other donors' samples. The DNA sequence follows: TGTGCCAGCAGTCCCATGCCCCGGAGACAGGGTAGCAATCAGCCCCAGCATTTT. It encodes CASSPMPRRQGSNQPQHF.